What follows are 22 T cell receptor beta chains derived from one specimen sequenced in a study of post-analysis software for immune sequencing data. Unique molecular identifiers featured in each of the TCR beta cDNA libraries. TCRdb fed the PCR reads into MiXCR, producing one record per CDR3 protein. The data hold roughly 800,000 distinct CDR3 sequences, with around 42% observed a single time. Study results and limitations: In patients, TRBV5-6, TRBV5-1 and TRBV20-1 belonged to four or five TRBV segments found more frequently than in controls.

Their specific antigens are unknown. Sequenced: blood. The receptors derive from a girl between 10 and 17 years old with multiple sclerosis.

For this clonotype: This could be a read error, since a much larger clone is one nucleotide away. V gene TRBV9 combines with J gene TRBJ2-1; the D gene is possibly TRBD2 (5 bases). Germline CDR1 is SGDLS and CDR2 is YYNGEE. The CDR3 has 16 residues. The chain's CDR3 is CASSPPSGTSDNEQFF. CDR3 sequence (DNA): TGTGCCAGCAGCCCCCCGTCGGGAACCTCCGACAATGAGCAGTTCTTC.

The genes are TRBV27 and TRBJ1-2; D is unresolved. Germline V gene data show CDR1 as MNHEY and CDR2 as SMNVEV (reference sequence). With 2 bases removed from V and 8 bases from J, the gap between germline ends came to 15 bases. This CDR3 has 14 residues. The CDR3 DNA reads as TGTGCCAGCAGTTTAAGCCTATCCGTGGAAGGCTACACCTTC. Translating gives CASSLSLSVEGYTF.

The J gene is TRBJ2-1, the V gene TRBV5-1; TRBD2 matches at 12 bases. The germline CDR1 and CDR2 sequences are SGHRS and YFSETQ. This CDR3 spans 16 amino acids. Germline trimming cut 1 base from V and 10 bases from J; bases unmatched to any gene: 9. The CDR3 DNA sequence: TGCGCCAGCAGCTTGCCTCTAGCGGGAGGGGGAAGAGAGCAGTTCTTC. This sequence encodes CASSLPLAGGGREQFF.

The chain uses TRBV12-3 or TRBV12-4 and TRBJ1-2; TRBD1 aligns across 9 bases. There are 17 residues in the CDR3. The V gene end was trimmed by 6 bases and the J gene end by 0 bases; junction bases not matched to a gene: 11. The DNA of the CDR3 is TGTGCCAGCAGCCCCCGGGACAGGGAGTTCCCTAACTATGGCTACACCTTC. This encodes CASSPRDREFPNYGYTF.

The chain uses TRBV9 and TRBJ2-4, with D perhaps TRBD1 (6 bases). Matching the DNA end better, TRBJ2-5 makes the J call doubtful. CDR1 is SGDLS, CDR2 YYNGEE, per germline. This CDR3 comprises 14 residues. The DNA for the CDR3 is TGTGCCAGCAGCACGGGACACACCCAAGAGACCCAGTACTTC. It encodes CASSTGHTQETQYF.

CDR3 sequence reads: CASSSLGRRNTEAFF. CDR3 in DNA: TGTGCCAGCAGCTCCTTGGGCCGACGGAACACTGAAGCTTTCTTT. This chain uses TRBV11-2 with TRBJ1-1; no definite D call. The germline V gene has CDR1 SGHAT and CDR2 FQNNGV. V was cut by 4 bases and J by 1 base, with 13 bases left in between. The CDR3 has 15 residues.

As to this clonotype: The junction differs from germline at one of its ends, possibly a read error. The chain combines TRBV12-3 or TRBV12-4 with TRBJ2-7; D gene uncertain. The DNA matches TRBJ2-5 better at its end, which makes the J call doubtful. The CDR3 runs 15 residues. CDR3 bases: TGCGCCAGCAGTCCCCCTTACAGTGCCGGAAAGACCCAGTACTTC. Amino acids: CASSPPYSAGKTQYF.

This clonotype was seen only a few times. The CDR3 coding sequence is TGTGCCAGCAGCCCCCCTCGGACTAGCGGGGCCCCCGAGCAGTACTTC. This encodes CASSPPRTSGAPEQYF. The rearrangement uses TRBV7-9 and TRBJ2-5, with 12 nucleotides matching TRBD2. Judging by the DNA end, TRBJ2-7 fits better; the J call may be wrong. Germline CDR1 and CDR2: SEHNR and FQNEAQ (reference sequence). The CDR3 has 16 residues.

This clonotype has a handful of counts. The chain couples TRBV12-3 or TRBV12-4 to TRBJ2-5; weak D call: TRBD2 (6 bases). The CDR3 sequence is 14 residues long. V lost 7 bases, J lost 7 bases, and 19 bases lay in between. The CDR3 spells CASTTGTGVGTQYF. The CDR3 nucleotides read TGTGCCAGCACCACTGGGACGGGGGTCGGGACCCAGTACTTC.

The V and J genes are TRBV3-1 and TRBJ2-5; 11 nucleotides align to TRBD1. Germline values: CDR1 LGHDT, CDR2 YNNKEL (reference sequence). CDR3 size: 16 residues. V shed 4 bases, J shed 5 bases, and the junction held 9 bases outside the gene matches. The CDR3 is CASSPHRDRGWETQYF. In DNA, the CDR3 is TGTGCCAGCAGCCCTCATAGGGACAGGGGGTGGGAGACCCAGTACTTC.

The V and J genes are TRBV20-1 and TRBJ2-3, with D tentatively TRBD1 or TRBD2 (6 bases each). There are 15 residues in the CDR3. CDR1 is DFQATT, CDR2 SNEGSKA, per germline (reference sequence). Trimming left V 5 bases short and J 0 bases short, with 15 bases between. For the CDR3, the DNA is TGCAGTGCTCCGTGGGGGGCAGGGAGCACAGATACGCAGTATTTT. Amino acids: CSAPWGAGSTDTQYF.

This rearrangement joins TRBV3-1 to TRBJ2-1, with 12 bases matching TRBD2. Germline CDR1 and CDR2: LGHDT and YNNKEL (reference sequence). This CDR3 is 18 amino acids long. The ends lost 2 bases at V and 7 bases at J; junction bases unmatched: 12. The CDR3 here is CASSQLPPGLAGLNEQFF. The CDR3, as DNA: TGTGCCAGCAGCCAACTCCCCCCGGGACTAGCGGGTTTAAATGAGCAGTTCTTC.

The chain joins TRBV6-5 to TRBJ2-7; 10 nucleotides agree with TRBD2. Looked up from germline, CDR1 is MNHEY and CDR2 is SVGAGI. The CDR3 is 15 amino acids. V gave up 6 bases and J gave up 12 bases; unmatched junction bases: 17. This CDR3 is CASSHRTSGVIQLYF. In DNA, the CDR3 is TGTGCCAGCAGCCACAGGACTAGCGGAGTTATACAACTGTACTTC.

The CDR3 protein is CASSQALALPYEQYF. DNA for the CDR3: TGCGCCAGCAGCCAAGCACTAGCATTACCCTACGAGCAGTACTTC. This chain connects TRBV4-3 to TRBJ2-7; maybe TRBD2 (6 bases). V lost 1 base, J lost 2 bases, and 12 bases lay in between. Germline V gene lookup returns CDR1 LGHNA and CDR2 YSLEER. There are 15 residues in the CDR3.

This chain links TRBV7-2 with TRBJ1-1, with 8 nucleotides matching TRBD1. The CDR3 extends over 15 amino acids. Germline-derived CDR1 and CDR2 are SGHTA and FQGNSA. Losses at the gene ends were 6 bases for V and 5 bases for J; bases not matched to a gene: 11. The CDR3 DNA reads TGTGCCAGCAGTTTTAATCAGGGGGCGGGGACTGAAGCTTTCTTT. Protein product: CASSFNQGAGTEAFF.

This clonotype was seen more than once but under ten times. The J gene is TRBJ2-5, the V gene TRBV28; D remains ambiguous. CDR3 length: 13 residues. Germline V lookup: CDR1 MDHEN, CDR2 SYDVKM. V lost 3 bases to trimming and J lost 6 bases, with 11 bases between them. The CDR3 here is CASSLAGRQTQYF. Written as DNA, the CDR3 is TGTGCCAGCAGTTTGGCCGGCAGGCAGACCCAGTACTTC.

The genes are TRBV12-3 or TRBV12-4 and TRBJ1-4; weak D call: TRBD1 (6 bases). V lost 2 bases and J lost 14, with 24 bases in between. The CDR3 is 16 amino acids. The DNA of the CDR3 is TGTGCCAGCAGTTTAAGCCAAACAGGGTCCCTCGGAGGGCTGTTTTTT. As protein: CASSLSQTGSLGGLFF.

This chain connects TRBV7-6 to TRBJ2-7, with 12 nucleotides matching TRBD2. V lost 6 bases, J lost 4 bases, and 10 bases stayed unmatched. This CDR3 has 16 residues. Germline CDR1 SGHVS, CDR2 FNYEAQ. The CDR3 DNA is TGTGCCAGCAGTTACCGACTAGCGGGAGCTCAATACGAGCAGTACTTC. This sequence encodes CASSYRLAGAQYEQYF. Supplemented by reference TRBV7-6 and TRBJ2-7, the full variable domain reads GAGVSQSPRYKVTKRGQDVALRCDPISGHVSLYWYRQALGQGPEFLTYFNYEAQQDKSGLPNDRFSAERPEGSISTLTIQRTEQRDSAMYRCASSYRLAGAQYEQYFGPGTRLTVT.

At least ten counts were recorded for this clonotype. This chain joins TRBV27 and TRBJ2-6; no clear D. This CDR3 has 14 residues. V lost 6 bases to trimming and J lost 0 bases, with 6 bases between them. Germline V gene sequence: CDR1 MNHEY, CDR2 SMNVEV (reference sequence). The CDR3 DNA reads TGTGCCAGCAGCTACGCCTCTGGGGCCAACGTCCTGACTTTC. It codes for CASSYASGANVLTF.

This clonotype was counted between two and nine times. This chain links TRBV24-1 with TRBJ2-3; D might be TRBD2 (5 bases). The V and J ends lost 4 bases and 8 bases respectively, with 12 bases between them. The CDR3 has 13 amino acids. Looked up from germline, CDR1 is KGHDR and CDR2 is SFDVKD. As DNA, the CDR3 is TGTGCCACCAGTGACACACTAGTTCTTACGCAGTATTTT. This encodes CATSDTLVLTQYF.

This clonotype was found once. The CDR3 sequence is CAWSVGLYNEQFF. As DNA, the CDR3 is TGTGCCTGGAGTGTAGGGCTTTACAATGAGCAGTTCTTC. The V gene is TRBV30, the J gene TRBJ2-1; D not certain. Trimming took 0 bases from V and 4 from J, leaving 7 bases between them. Germline CDR1 and CDR2: GTSNPN and SVGIG (reference sequence). The CDR3 totals 13 residues.

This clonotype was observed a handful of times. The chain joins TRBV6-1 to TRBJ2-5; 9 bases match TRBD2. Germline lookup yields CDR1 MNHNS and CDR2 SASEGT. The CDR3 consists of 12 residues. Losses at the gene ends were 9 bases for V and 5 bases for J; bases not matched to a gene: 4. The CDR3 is CASSGRGETQYF. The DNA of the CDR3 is TGTGCCAGTAGCGGGAGAGGGGAGACCCAGTACTTC.